This T cell receptor beta chain comes out of a study of T cell responses to AZD1222 COVID-19 vaccine. Broader study findings: Just five or six AZD1222 recipients were seropositive at baseline. White British people made up most donors, females outnumbered males, and clonal diversity was possibly underestimated.

Comments on this clone: Antigen unknown.

Assay: immunoSEQ multiplex PCR; the TCRdb copy retains only in-frame clones and omits some. The sample comprises some 140,000 clones, about 87% of which are singletons, and 3.1% rests with the top ten. This CDR3 has 14 residues. V shed 6 bases and J 8 bases; nucleotides not matched to a gene: 7. In germline, CDR1 is MNHEY, CDR2 SMNVEV (reference sequence). Sequenced material: peripheral blood, taken on day 0 of AZD1222 vaccination. The receptor's source is an adult in good health. This chain connects TRBV27 to TRBJ2-1, with 10 bases that match TRBD1. The CDR3 loop is CASSPGTGADEQFF. As DNA, the CDR3 is TGTGCCAGCAGCCCCGGGACAGGGGCGGATGAGCAGTTCTTC.